This TCR beta chain was documented in a study of T-cell reconstitution after alpha-beta-depleted transplantation in children. Using unique molecular identifiers, the investigators prepared the TCRbeta library. TCRdb recomputed calls from the PCR reads with MiXCR, one row per CDR3 protein. This sample has approximately 300,000 distinct CDR3 sequences; about 9.4% occur once, and the top ten carry roughly 7.1%. This clonotype came up many times. Its specificity is unknown. This CDR3 spans 13 amino acids. Between the trimmed V and J ends, which lost 8 bases and 4 bases, there was a span of 12 bases. Study-wide points: Expanded graft clones, several hundred of them, were reportedly the source of alpha-beta T cells about two months after transplant. Recipient T cells and thymic progenitors that survived gave rise to the high TCRbeta diversity observed at day 60 in some patients. From newly produced T cells came most of the T-cell counts and diversity one year after transplant.

The sample in question was PBMCs, obtained before TCRalphabeta/CD19-depleted stem cell transplant. The J gene is TRBJ2-1, the V gene TRBV12-3 or TRBV12-4, with no clear D. The receptor was isolated from a boy under two years old with acute myeloid leukemia, due to receive a stem cell transplant. The CDR3 region has the DNA TGTGCCAGCGGCAGTCCCTCGTACAATGAGCAGTTCTTC. This encodes CASGSPSYNEQFF.